This T cell receptor (beta chain) is drawn from a study of shared clonotypes between healthy human individuals. V shed 1 base and J shed 2 bases, with 6 bases lying between them. Germline V gene data show CDR1 as LNHNV and CDR2 as YYDKDF (reference sequence). The CDR3 is made up of 13 amino acids. Sequencing was performed with immunoSEQ multiplex PCR; in TCRdb, only in-frame clones are kept and a portion is missing. The table has approximately 2,000,000 clones, 85% to 95% seen once. About this clone itself: This CDR3 is also generated by other DNA sequences in the sample.

The origin of this receptor is a man younger than 35 in good health. Some clones in this sample may be carry-over from other donors' samples. The chain uses TRBV15 and TRBJ2-7; D is unresolved. Sequencing was performed on naive CD4+ T cells from PBMCs. Subset indicated: CD45RA+ positively selected. The CDR3 DNA follows: TGTGCCACCAGCAGAGTGGCTGCCTACGAGCAGTACTTC. Its translation: CATSRVAAYEQYF.